Sequencing of this T cell receptor beta chain was carried out in a study of shared clonotypes between healthy human individuals. About the study: Every donor yielded three CD4 naive, three CD4 memory, two CD8 naive and one CD8 memory plate. Study outcomes and limitations: Compared with clonotypes that all four donors shared, non-shared clonotypes had lower generation probabilities.

CD8 cells regarded as naive lacked CD45RO, were positively chosen for CCR7, and omitted terminally differentiated effector memory CD45RA+ cells. Donors had no recently reported acute infections or vaccinations and were HIV-negative. Libraries were prepared by immunoSEQ multiplex PCR; TCRdb keeps only in-frame clonotypes and omits some of them. The sample records about 680,000 clones, about 90% being singletons. This CDR3 contains 13 residues. V gave up 5 bases and J gave up 6 bases; unmatched junction bases: 6. Germline CDR1 and CDR2: SGHVS and FQNEAQ. This clone was counted a single time. Its antigen is as yet unknown.

Source material: naive CD8+ T cells sorted from blood. The receptor was derived from a man between 25 and 39 years old in good health. The V and J genes are TRBV7-8 and TRBJ1-2, with 7 bases matching TRBD1. CDR3 sequence (DNA): TGTGCCAGCAGCCAGGGGGGGATTCATGGCTACACCTTC. Translation: CASSQGGIHGYTF.